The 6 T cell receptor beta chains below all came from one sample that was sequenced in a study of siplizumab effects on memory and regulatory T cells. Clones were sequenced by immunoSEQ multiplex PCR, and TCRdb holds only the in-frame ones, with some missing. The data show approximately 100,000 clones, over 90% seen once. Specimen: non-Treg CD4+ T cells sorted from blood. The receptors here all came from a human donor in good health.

The CDR3: CASSEAAGGDTGELFF. Written as DNA, the CDR3 is TGTGCCAGCAGCGAAGCAGCGGGAGGGGACACCGGGGAGCTGTTTTTT. J is TRBJ2-2 and V is TRBV7-3, with 10 nucleotides matching TRBD2. J gave up 3 bases and V 5 bases, and 6 bases lay outside the gene matches. Germline values: CDR1 SGHTA, CDR2 FQGTGA. The length of the CDR3 is 16 residues.

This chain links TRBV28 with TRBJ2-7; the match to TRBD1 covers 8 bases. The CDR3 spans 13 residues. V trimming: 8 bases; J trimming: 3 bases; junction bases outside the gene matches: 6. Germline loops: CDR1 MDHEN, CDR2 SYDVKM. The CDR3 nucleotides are TGTGCCAGCGAGGACAGGGAACTCTACGAGCAGTACTTC. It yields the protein CASEDRELYEQYF.

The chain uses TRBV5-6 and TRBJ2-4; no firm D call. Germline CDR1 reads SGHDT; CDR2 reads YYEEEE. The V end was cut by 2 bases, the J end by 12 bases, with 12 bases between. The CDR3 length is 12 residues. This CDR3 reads CASSLKDTRQYF. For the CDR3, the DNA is TGTGCCAGCAGCTTAAAAGACACACGTCAGTACTTC.

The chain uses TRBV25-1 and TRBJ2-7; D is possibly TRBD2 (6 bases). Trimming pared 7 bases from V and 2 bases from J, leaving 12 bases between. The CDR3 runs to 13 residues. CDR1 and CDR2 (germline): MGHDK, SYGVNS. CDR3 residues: CASNMRGTYEQYF. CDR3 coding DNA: TGTGCCAGCAATATGCGGGGAACCTACGAGCAGTACTTC.

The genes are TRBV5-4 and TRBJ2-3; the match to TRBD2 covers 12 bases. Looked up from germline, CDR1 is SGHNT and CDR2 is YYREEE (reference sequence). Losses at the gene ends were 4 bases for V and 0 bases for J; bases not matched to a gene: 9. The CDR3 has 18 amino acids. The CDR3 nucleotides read TGTGCCAGCAGCATTGGGACTAGCGGGCCAAGTAGCACAGATACGCAGTATTTT. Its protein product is CASSIGTSGPSSTDTQYF.

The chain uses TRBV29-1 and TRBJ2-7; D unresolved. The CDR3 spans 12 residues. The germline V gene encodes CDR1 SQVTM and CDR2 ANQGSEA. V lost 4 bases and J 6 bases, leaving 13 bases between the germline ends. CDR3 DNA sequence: TGCAGCGTTGTCGCAGGCTCTTTCGAGCAGTACTTC. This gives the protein CSVVAGSFEQYF.